Listed here are 9 T cell receptor beta chains from one sample, sequenced in a study of T cells in Graves' hyperthyroidism and ophthalmopathy. What was amplified from RNA transcripts were TCR beta CDR3 regions. The TCR CDR3 first-round RT-PCR relied on the HTBI primer set. MiXCR was run by TCRdb on the multiplex PCR reads, yielding one entry per CDR3 protein. The sample has around 690,000 distinct CDR3 sequences, around 15% seen once. Sequencing was carried out using blood. Source of these receptors: a man in his fifties with Graves' hyperthyroidism.

This clonotype was recorded at least ten times. The chain employs TRBV12-3 or TRBV12-4 and TRBJ2-1; 12 bases match TRBD2. V lost 5 bases, J lost 10 bases, and 27 bases stayed unmatched. The CDR3 totals 21 residues. CDR3 sequence reads: CASSPRAGGYPGLAGSHEQFF. In DNA form, the CDR3 reads TGTGCCAGCAGTCCCCGGGCAGGGGGCTACCCTGGACTAGCGGGAAGTCACGAGCAGTTCTTC.

This clonotype came up many times. J is TRBJ1-1 and V is TRBV28; possibly TRBD1 for D (5 bases). The CDR3 consists of 17 residues. The germline V gene has CDR1 MDHEN and CDR2 SYDVKM. Trimming shortened V by 1 base and J by 1 base, and 16 bases separated the two germline ends. CDR3 nucleotides: TGTGCCAGCAGTTTATTAGGCGCGTCAGGGACGAACACTGAAGCTTTCTTT. It yields the protein CASSLLGASGTNTEAFF.

This clonotype came up many times. The chain joins TRBV28 to TRBJ2-7; D might be TRBD1 (8 bases). V was cut by 5 bases and J by 3 bases, with 14 bases left in between. Germline V gives CDR1 MDHEN, CDR2 SYDVKM. The CDR3 is 14 amino acids. The CDR3 coding sequence is TGTGCCAGCAGTCGGACAGGGACTATCTACGAGCAGTACTTC. Its protein is CASSRTGTIYEQYF.

This rearrangement joins TRBV19 to TRBJ1-5; D is uncertain. CDR1 LNHDA and CDR2 SQIVND come from the germline V gene (reference sequence). The CDR3 is 15 residues long. V was cut by 4 bases and J by 6 bases, with 16 bases left in between. The CDR3 nucleotides read TGTGCCAGTAGTACCCGCCAGCGAGGTAGTCAGCCCCAGCATTTT. This encodes CASSTRQRGSQPQHF.

This clonotype has just a few counts. The chain combines TRBV30 with TRBJ2-5; the D gene is possibly TRBD2 (7 bases). The CDR3 is 14 residues long. Looked up from germline, CDR1 is GTSNPN and CDR2 is SVGIG (reference sequence). The V gene lost 4 bases and the J gene lost 11 bases, with 23 bases spanning the gap. The CDR3 nucleotides read TGTGCCTGGACTAAGCGGGGACACCAAGAGCCGCAGTACTTC. Translation: CAWTKRGHQEPQYF.

There are many counts of this clonotype. CDR3 amino acids: CASSFTSGNYNEQFF. In DNA form, the CDR3 reads TGTGCCAGCAGCTTTACTAGCGGGAACTACAATGAGCAGTTCTTC. This rearrangement joins TRBV7-3 to TRBJ2-1; TRBD2 agrees at 10 bases. CDR1 SGHTA and CDR2 FQGTGA come from the germline V gene. The V segment lost 3 bases and the J segment 3 bases; nucleotides outside the gene matches: 2. The CDR3 totals 15 residues.

This clonotype was seen a few times. The rearrangement links TRBV5-1 to TRBJ1-1; D is ambiguous. V lost 0 bases to trimming and J lost 0 bases, with 9 bases between them. Germline CDR1 is SGHRS and CDR2 is YFSETQ. CDR3 length equals 15 residues. DNA for the CDR3: TGCGCCAGCAGCTTGGCCTCGGGTCTGAACACTGAAGCTTTCTTT. It yields the protein CASSLASGLNTEAFF.

This clonotype was detected ten times or more. The V gene is TRBV12-3 or TRBV12-4, the J gene TRBJ2-2, with D perhaps given as TRBD1 or TRBD2 (6 bases each). Trimming took 8 bases from V and 10 from J, leaving 23 bases between them. This CDR3 contains 15 residues. The CDR3 is CASAGTHQGPEELFF. As DNA, the CDR3 is TGTGCCAGCGCGGGGACACACCAGGGCCCGGAGGAGCTGTTTTTT.

There are a few counts of this clonotype. J is TRBJ2-1 and V is TRBV5-1; 7 bases align to TRBD2. The CDR3 has 17 amino acids. Germline V gene sequence: CDR1 SGHRS, CDR2 YFSETQ. The trim removed 4 bases at V and 0 bases at J, leaving 10 bases unmatched. In DNA, the CDR3 is TGCGCCAGCAGCCGCGGACTAGTTCGGGGCTCCTACAATGAGCAGTTCTTC. Its protein product is CASSRGLVRGSYNEQFF.